What follows is one T cell receptor beta chain and its context. This sample is part of a study of blood T cell repertoires in COVID-19. The Seattle patients, enrolled during active infection, were followed longitudinally. The method was immunoSEQ multiplex PCR; TCRdb's version includes in-frame clones alone and lacks a portion of them. The data show fewer than 700,000 clones, with around 90% seen just once and less than 9.5% held by the top ten. The CDR3 extends over 14 amino acids. From germline, CDR1 is MNHEY and CDR2 SVGAGI. Trimming left V 0 bases short and J 7 bases short, with 9 bases between. The rearrangement uses TRBV6-5 and TRBJ1-4; D perhaps matches TRBD1 (5 bases). This sequence originates from a woman aged 50 to 60 with COVID-19, enrolled during active disease. Source material: peripheral blood. CDR3: CASSYSGRGEKLFF. CDR3 bases: TGTGCCAGCAGTTACTCGGGTAGGGGTGAAAAACTGTTTTTT.